This is a list of T cell receptor beta chains from one sample in a study of cytomegalovirus exposure and HLA in healthy donors. Clones were sequenced by immunoSEQ multiplex PCR, and TCRdb holds only the in-frame ones, with some missing. The table lists 100,000 to 150,000 clones, roughly 90% of them singletons. Sequenced: PBMCs. Every receptor here comes from a young woman in good health and CMV-seronegative. Both conserved end residues are part of each CDR3. The order of the fields is V gene, D gene, clone size, J gene, CDR3 DNA, CDR3 protein. D genes are given only for firm matches. Size tells how often a clone was seen (once, few, many) or the class of an expanded clone, and some rows leave it out.

TRBV7-3,TRBD1,-,TRBJ2-3,TGTGCCAGCAGCTCCGGACAGGGGACTATGACAGATACGCAGTATTTT,CASSSGQGTMTDTQYF
TRBV5-5,-,-,TRBJ1-5,TGTGCCAGCAGCTTAGGACAGCAGAGCAATCAGCCCCAGCATTTT,CASSLGQQSNQPQHF
TRBV10-3,TRBD1,-,TRBJ1-1,TGTGCCGTGACAGGGGGCGGTGGTGAAGCTTTCTTT,CAVTGGGGEAFF
TRBV29-1,-,-,TRBJ2-3,TGCAGCGCTGGCGCGGGTGGGCTTTTCACAGATACGCAGTATTTT,CSAGAGGLFTDTQYF
TRBV25-1,-,-,TRBJ2-5,TGTGCCAGCAGTTTCGGTCAGGCGGGACTGAAAGAGACCCAGTACTTC,CASSFGQAGLKETQYF
TRBV28,-,-,TRBJ1-1,TGTGCCAGCAGTTTATGGACTCGTGGTTCGACTGAAGCTTTCTTT,CASSLWTRGSTEAFF
TRBV4-2,-,-,TRBJ2-7,TGTGCCAGCAGCCAAGGCCGCCCATGGCGGGACGACCACGAGCAGTACTTC,CASSQGRPWRDDHEQYF
TRBV28,TRBD1,once,TRBJ2-4,TGTGCCAGCAGCCCCCTGGGACAGGGAAAAGCCAAAAACATTCAGTACTTC,CASSPLGQGKAKNIQYF
TRBV18,TRBD2,-,TRBJ2-3,TGTGCCAGCTCACGACGACTAGCGGGGGCCCCCACAGATACGCAGTATTTT,CASSRRLAGAPTDTQYF
TRBV5-5,-,-,TRBJ1-5,TGTGCCAGCAGCTTGGATGAGGGAGCGGGTAGCAATCAGCCCCAGCATTTT,CASSLDEGAGSNQPQHF
TRBV7-6,TRBD1,-,TRBJ2-5,TGTGCCAGCAGCTTAGAGACGGGACAGGGTAGGGAGACCCAGTACTTC,CASSLETGQGRETQYF
TRBV5-1,-,-,TRBJ2-1,TGCGCCAGCAGCAGGAGGGGCTACAATGAGCAGTTCTTC,CASSRRGYNEQFF
TRBV14,-,-,TRBJ2-6,TGTGCCAGCAGCCAAGACAGGGCTGGGGCCAACGTCCTGACTTTC,CASSQDRAGANVLTF
TRBV4-1,TRBD2,-,TRBJ2-3,TGCGCCAGCAGCCAAGCCGGGACTAGCGGGAGTACAGATACGCAGTATTTT,CASSQAGTSGSTDTQYF
TRBV6-5,-,-,TRBJ2-6,TGTGCCAGCAGTTACCCCCCAGGGGGGCGAGCCAACGTCCTGACTTTC,CASSYPPGGRANVLTF
TRBV5-1,-,once,TRBJ2-5,TGCGCCAGCAGCACCGGGACTCCTCGAGAGACCCAGTACTTC,CASSTGTPRETQYF
TRBV10-3,-,-,TRBJ1-3,TGTGCCATCAGTGAACCGGGAGGAAACACCATATATTTT,CAISEPGGNTIYF
TRBV11-3,TRBD2,-,TRBJ2-1,TGTGCCAGCAGCCCACGGACTAGCGGGGACAATGAGCAGTTCTTC,CASSPRTSGDNEQFF
TRBV4-2,TRBD2,-,TRBJ2-2,TGTGCCAGCAGCCAAGAAGGCGGGAGTCGGTACACCGGGGAGCTGTTTTTT,CASSQEGGSRYTGELFF
TRBV13,TRBD1,-,TRBJ2-7,TGTGCCAGCAGCCTCAGACAGGGTTCGATGAACGAGCAGTACTTC,CASSLRQGSMNEQYF
TRBV11-1,-,-,TRBJ2-2,TGTGCCAGCAGCCAACTGGGGGGAATCAACACCGGGGAGCTGTTTTTT,CASSQLGGINTGELFF
TRBV6-4,TRBD2,-,TRBJ2-3,TGTGCCAGCAGTGACTCAGGGACTAGCGGCACAGATACGCAGTATTTT,CASSDSGTSGTDTQYF
TRBV4-1,-,-,TRBJ1-1,TGCGCCAGCAGCCAAATCCCTCGGGGAAGGAACACTGAAGCTTTCTTT,CASSQIPRGRNTEAFF
TRBV20-1,TRBD1,-,TRBJ2-3,TGCAGTGCTACCCGGGACAGCACGCAGTATTTT,CSATRDSTQYF
TRBV29-1,TRBD1,-,TRBJ2-2,TGCAGCGTTGAGCGGGGACAGGGGGTTGCCGGGGAGCTGTTTTTT,CSVERGQGVAGELFF
TRBV29-1,TRBD2,-,TRBJ2-7,TGCAGCGTTGGGGGTTTAGCGGGAGGAAGCTCCTACGAGCAGTACTTC,CSVGGLAGGSSYEQYF
TRBV7-9,-,-,TRBJ1-5,TGTGCCAGCAGCCCCTCTACCGGCAATCAGCCCCAGCATTTT,CASSPSTGNQPQHF
TRBV7-9,-,-,TRBJ1-1,TGTGCCAGCAGCTTGGCCATAGGGGTACCTGAAGCTTTCTTT,CASSLAIGVPEAFF
TRBV5-6,-,-,TRBJ2-3,TGTGCCAGCTTAAGGGGATACACAGATACGCAGTATTTT,CASLRGYTDTQYF
TRBV6-5,-,-,TRBJ1-2,TGTGCCAGCAGTCTATCCGTGGGCTACACTTTC,CASSLSVGYTF
TRBV10-3,TRBD1,-,TRBJ1-1,TGTGCCATCAGCGAAACCGGGACAGGGAACTTTAGAGCTTTCTTT,CAISETGTGNFRAFF
TRBV13,TRBD1,-,TRBJ2-1,TGTGCCAGCAGCTCAACAGGACAGGGGGCGGTCAATGAGCAGTTCTTC,CASSSTGQGAVNEQFF
TRBV4-1,TRBD1,-,TRBJ2-4,TGCGCCAGCAGCCCAACAGGGGGCGGATTGGGAGAAAACATTCAGTACTTC,CASSPTGGGLGENIQYF
TRBV6-5,-,-,TRBJ2-7,TGTGCCAGCAGTTATAAACTGCCCTCCTACGAGCAGTACTTC,CASSYKLPSYEQYF
TRBV14,-,-,TRBJ2-7,TGTGCCAGCAGCCAAGGGGACATAACCTCCTACGAGCAGTACTTC,CASSQGDITSYEQYF
TRBV6-5,-,once,TRBJ1-4,TGTGCCAGCAGTTACTCGTCCGGAGTAAATGAAAAACTGTTTTTT,CASSYSSGVNEKLFF
TRBV4-1,TRBD2,once,TRBJ2-2,TGCGCCAGCAGCCAAGAAGGCAGCGGGAGTTGGACCGGGGAGCTGTTTTTT,CASSQEGSGSWTGELFF
TRBV6-5,TRBD1,-,TRBJ2-1,TGTGCCAGTTCCAGGACAGGGGATGAGTACAATGAGCAGTTCTTC,CASSRTGDEYNEQFF
TRBV7-9,TRBD1,-,TRBJ1-2,TGTGCCAGCAGCTTTACAGGGGCCCATACGCCTAACTATGGCTACACCTTC,CASSFTGAHTPNYGYTF
TRBV28,-,-,TRBJ1-2,TGTGCCAGCAGTTTAGGGGCAGTGAGTTCTAACTATGGCTACACCTTC,CASSLGAVSSNYGYTF